This record looks at one T cell receptor beta chain sequence and its context. Study processing details: Reference gene primer amplification gave estimated nucleated cell counts. Using immunoSEQ multiplex PCR, the repertoire was profiled, and TCRdb retains in-frame clones only, with some absent. D and trimming were read from the DNA, whereas the V and J calls and clone size are those reported in that table. The data show around 260,000 clones, more than 80% seen once. With 5 bases clipped from V and 3 bases from J, the junction kept 6 bases outside the gene matches. The CDR3 sequence is 16 residues long. Germline assignment: CDR1 MNHEY and CDR2 SVGEGT. Participants, about 18 to 90 years old, spanned fewer than 25 US areas. Assignments of participants to cohorts depended upon their own reported clinical history. The recovered donors of Cohort 3 showed two negative PCRs, clearance, or symptom resolution.

The entry originates in a study of blood T cell repertoires in COVID-19. The chain employs TRBV6-2 or TRBV6-3 and TRBJ1-5; TRBD1 aligns across 11 bases. This TCR came from a woman in her twenties or thirties who had recovered from COVID-19. The sequenced sample consisted of PBMCs or T cells enriched from blood (not recorded which). In DNA form, the CDR3 reads TGTGCCAGCAGTACTCGGACAGGGGGCATCAATCAGCCCCAGCATTTT. It is translated as CASSTRTGGINQPQHF.